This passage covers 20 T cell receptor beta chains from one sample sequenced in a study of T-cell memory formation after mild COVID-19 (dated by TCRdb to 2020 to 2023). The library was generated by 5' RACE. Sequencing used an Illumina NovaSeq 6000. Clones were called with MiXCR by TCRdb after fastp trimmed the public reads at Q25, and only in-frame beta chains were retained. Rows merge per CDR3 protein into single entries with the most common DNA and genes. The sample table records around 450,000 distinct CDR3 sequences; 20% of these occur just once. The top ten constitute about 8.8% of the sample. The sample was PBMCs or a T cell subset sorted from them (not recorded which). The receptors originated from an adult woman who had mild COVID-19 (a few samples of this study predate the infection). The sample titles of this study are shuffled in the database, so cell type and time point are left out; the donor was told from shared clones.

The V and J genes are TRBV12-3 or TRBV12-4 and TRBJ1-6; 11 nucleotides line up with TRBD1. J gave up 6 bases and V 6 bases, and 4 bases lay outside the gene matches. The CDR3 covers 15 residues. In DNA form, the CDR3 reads TGTGCCAGCAGCCCTGGGACAGGGGGTAATTCACCCCTCCACTTT. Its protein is CASSPGTGGNSPLHF.

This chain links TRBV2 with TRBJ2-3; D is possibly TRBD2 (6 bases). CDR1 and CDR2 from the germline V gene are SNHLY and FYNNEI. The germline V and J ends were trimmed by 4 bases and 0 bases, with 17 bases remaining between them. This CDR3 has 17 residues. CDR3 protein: CASSGRRDWPSTDTQYF. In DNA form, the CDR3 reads TGTGCCAGCAGTGGACGGAGGGACTGGCCTAGCACAGATACGCAGTATTTT.

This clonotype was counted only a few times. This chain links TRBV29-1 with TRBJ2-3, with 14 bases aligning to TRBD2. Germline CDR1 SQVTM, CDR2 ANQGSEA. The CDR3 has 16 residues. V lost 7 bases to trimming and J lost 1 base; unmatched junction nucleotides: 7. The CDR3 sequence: CSARLAGGPGTDTQYF. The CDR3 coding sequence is TGCAGCGCCAGACTAGCGGGGGGGCCTGGCACAGATACGCAGTATTTT.

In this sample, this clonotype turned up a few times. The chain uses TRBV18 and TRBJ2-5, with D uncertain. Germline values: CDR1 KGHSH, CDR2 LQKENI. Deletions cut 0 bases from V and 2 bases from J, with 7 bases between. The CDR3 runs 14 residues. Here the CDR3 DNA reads TGTGCCAGCTCACCACCCCCGTTGCAAGAGACCCAGTACTTC. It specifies CASSPPPLQETQYF. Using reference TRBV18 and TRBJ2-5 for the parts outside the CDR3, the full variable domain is NAGVMQNPRHLVRRRGQEARLRCSPMKGHSHVYWYRQLPEEGLKFMVYLQKENIIDESGMPKERFSAEFPKEGPSILRIQQVVRGDSAAYFCASSPPPLQETQYFGPGTRLLVL.

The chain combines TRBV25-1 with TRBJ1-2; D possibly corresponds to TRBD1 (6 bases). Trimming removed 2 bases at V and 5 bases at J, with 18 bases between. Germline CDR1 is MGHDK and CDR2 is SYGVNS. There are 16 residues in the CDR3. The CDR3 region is CASSEGVSGAAYGYTF. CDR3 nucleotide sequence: TGTGCCAGCAGTGAAGGGGTGTCAGGGGCGGCGTATGGCTACACCTTC.

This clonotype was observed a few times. The CDR3: CSARDGRDSYNEQFF. The CDR3 DNA follows: TGCAGTGCTAGAGATGGTCGGGACTCCTACAATGAGCAGTTCTTC. The chain employs TRBV20-1 and TRBJ2-1; tentatively, D is TRBD2 (5 bases). Germline V gives CDR1 DFQATT, CDR2 SNEGSKA (reference sequence). This CDR3 has 15 amino acids. The ends were cut back, 0 bases at V and 0 bases at J, with 9 bases in the middle.

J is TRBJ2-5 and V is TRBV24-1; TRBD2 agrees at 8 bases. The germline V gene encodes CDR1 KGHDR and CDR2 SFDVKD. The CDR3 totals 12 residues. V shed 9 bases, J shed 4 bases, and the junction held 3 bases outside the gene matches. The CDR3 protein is CATAGGSETQYF. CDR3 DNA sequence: TGTGCCACCGCGGGGGGATCAGAGACCCAGTACTTC.

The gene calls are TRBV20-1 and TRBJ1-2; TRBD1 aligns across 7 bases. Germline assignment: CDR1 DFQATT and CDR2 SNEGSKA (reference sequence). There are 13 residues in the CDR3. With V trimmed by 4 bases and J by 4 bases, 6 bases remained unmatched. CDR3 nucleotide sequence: TGCAGTGCTACCTGGCCAGGGGGCTATGGCTACACCTTC. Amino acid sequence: CSATWPGGYGYTF.

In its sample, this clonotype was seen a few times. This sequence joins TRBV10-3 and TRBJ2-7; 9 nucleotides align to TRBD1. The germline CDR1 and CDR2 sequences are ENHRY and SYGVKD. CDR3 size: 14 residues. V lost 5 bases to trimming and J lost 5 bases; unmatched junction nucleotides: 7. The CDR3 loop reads CAISTTGGSHEQYF. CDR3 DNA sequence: TGTGCCATCAGTACGACAGGGGGATCCCACGAGCAGTACTTC.

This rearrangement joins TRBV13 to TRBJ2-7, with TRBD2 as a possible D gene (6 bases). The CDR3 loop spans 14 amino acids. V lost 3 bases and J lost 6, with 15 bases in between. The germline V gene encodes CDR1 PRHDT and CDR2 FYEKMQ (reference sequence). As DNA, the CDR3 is TGTGCCAGCAGCTTCAGCGCTGGAGGGGCCGAGCAGTACTTC. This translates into CASSFSAGGAEQYF.

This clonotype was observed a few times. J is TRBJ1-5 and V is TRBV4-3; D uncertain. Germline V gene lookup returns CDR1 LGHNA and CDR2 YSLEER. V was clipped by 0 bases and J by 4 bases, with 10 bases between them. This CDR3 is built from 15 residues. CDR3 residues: CASSQDSGGNQPQHF. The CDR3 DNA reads TGCGCCAGCAGCCAAGATAGTGGTGGAAATCAGCCCCAGCATTTT.

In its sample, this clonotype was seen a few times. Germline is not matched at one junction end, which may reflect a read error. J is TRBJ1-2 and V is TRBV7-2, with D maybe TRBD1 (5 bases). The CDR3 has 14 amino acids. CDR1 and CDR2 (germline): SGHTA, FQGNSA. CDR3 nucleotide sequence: TGTGCCAGCAGCCCCCGGCCCCAGGGAGGGGATCTCGCCTTC. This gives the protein CASSPRPQGGDLAF.

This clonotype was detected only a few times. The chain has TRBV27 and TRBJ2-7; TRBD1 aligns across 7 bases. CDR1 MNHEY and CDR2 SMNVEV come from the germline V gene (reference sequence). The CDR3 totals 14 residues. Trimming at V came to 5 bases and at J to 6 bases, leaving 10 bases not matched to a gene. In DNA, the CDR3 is TGTGCCAGCAGTCTGGGGACAGCCCCGGGCGAGCAGTACTTC. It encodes CASSLGTAPGEQYF.

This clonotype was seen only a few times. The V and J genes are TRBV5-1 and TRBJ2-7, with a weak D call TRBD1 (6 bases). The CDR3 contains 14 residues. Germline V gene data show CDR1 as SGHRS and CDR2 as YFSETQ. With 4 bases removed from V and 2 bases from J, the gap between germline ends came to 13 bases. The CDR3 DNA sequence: TGCGCCAGCAGCATAACGACAGGAGCCTACGAGCAGTACTTC. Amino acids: CASSITTGAYEQYF.

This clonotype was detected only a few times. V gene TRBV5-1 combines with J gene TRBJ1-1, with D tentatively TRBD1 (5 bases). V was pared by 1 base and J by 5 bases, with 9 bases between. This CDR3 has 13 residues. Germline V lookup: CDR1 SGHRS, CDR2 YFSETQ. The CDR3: CASSLQWGTEAFF. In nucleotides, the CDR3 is TGCGCCAGCAGCTTGCAGTGGGGGACTGAAGCTTTCTTT.

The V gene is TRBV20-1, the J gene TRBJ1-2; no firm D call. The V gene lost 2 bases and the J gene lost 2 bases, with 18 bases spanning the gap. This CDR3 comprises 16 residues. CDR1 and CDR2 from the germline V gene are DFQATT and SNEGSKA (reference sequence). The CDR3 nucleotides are TGCAGTGCTAGATCGTCCCGGGCCGATTTGAACTATGGCTACACCTTC. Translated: CSARSSRADLNYGYTF.

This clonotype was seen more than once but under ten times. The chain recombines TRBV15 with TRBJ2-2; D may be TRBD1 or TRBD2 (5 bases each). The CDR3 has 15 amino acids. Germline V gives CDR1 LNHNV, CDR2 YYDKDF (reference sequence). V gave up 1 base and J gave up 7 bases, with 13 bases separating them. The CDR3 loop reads CATSRVKGTSGELFF. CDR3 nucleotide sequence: TGTGCCACCAGCAGAGTGAAGGGGACGAGCGGGGAGCTGTTTTTT.

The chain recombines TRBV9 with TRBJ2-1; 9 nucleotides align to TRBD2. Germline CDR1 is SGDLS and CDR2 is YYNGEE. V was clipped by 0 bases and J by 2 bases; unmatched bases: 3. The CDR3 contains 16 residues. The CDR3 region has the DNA TGTGCCAGCAGCGTAGGGGCGGGGGGGACCTACAATGAGCAGTTCTTC. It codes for CASSVGAGGTYNEQFF.

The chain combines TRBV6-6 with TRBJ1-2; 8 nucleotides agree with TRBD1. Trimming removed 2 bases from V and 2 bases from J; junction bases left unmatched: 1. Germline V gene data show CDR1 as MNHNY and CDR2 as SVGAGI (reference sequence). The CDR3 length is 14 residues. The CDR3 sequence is CASSYRTGNYGYTF. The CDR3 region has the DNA TGTGCCAGCAGTTACAGGACAGGGAACTATGGCTACACCTTC.

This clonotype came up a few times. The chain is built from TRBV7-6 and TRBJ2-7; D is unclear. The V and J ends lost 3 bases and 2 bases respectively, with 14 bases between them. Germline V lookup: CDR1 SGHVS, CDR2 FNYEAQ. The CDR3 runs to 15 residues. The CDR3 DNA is TGTGCCAGCAGCTTCTATGACGACGGAACCTACGAGCAGTACTTC. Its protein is CASSFYDDGTYEQYF.